This T cell receptor beta chain was profiled in a study of CD8+CD57+ T cells in acquired aplastic anemia. Germline V gene data show CDR1 as WSHSY and CDR2 as SAAADI. V lost 7 bases, J lost 6 bases, and 9 bases lay in between. The CDR3 has 12 amino acids. As to this clonotype: The antigen remains unidentified.

General study results and limits: A significant difference in CD8+ Simpson's diversity between patients and controls was not found.

The study profiled TCR beta VDJ and CDR3 using genomic DNA as template. Via MiXCR, TCRdb re-called the reads, giving one row per CDR3 protein. Seen here are under 350,000 distinct CDR3 sequences, 45% to 65% observed once, and the top ten hold around 1.2%. Whoever was chosen for sequencing had shown CD8+CD57+ cell expansion by flow cytometry. Patients, without exception, had severe acquired aplastic anemia. Prior therapy had not been administered to any patient at the time of blood sampling. The chain links TRBV10-2 to TRBJ2-2; the D gene is possibly TRBD1 (5 bases). The sequence was collected from a human donor with aplastic anemia. The sequenced sample was sorted CD4+, CD8+, or CD8+CD57+ T cells (not recorded which) from PBMCs. The DNA of the CDR3 is TGCGCCAGCACAACAGGTCCCGGGGAGCTGTTTTTT. Translated, it gives CASTTGPGELFF.